This T cell receptor (beta chain) was documented in a study of human T cells and chemical hapten exposure. TCRdb fed the RACE reads into MiXCR, producing one record per CDR3 protein. The data contain more than 75,000 distinct CDR3 sequences, 10% of them singletons. Time point meaning: patch test 2, 6 weeks after DPC sensitization. Treatment: therapeutic diphenylcyclopropenone sensitization with weekly scalp DPC. The sample holds many counts of this clonotype. The germline V gene encodes CDR1 LNHDA and CDR2 SQIVND (reference sequence). This CDR3 is 14 amino acids long. J gave up 1 base and V 7 bases, and 7 bases lay outside the gene matches.

The chain has TRBV19 and TRBJ2-7; the match to TRBD1 covers 7 bases. The source is a woman aged 25 to 39 with alopecia areata. Some clones in this sample may be carry-over from other donors' samples. The sequencing used whole blood, collected in connection with sensitization to the hapten diphenylcyclopropenone (DPC). Written as DNA, the CDR3 is TGTGCCAGTAATAACAGGGGAAAGTCCTACGAGCAGTACTTC. Its translation: CASNNRGKSYEQYF.